The clone carrying this T cell receptor (beta chain) was found many times. The germline gives CDR1 MNHEY, CDR2 SVGEGT. Trimming cost V 6 bases and J 4 bases, with 12 bases left between them. The CDR3 covers 13 residues. Scientists amplified the TCR beta CDR3 regions from RNA transcripts. RT-PCR with HTBI primers came first, then second-round multiplex PCR. From the multiplex PCR reads, TCRdb called clonotypes with MiXCR, one entry per CDR3 protein. Among 400,000 or so distinct CDR3 sequences listed, roughly 15% were seen once. This specimen comes from a study of Graves' ophthalmopathy and Graves' hyperthyroidism.

The chain has TRBV6-2 or TRBV6-3 and TRBJ1-1, with D possibly matching TRBD1 (6 bases). Material: peripheral blood. The receptor was isolated from a woman between 18 and 30 years old with stable Graves' hyperthyroidism. The CDR3 bases are TGTGCCAGCAGGGATACAGGGAGCACTGAAGCTTTCTTT. The encoded protein is CASRDTGSTEAFF.